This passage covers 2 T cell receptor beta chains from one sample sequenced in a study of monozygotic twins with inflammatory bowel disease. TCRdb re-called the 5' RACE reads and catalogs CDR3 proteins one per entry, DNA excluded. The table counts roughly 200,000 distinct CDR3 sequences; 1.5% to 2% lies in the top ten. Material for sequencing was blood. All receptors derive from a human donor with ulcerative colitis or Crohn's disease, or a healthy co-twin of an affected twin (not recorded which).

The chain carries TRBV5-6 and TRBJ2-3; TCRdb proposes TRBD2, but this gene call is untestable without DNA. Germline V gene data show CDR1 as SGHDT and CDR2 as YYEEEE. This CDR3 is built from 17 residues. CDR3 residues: CASSSTSGGLSTDTQYF.

The CDR3 loop is CASSLGGRPANYGYTF. The chain employs TRBV5-6 and TRBJ1-2. CDR3 length: 16 amino acids. Germline assignment: CDR1 SGHDT and CDR2 YYEEEE.